This TCR beta chain came from a study of cytomegalovirus exposure and HLA in healthy donors. Findings of the study overall: Rare sequences made up most TCRs, while some public TCRs were found in many donors.

In the PCR, 60 Vbeta and 13 Jbeta primers were used. TCRdb's copy holds only in-frame clones and misses some; the assay was immunoSEQ multiplex PCR. The profile shows around 170,000 clones, approximately 80% of them singletons. Germline assignment: CDR1 SGHNT and CDR2 YYREEE (reference sequence). This CDR3 is 13 amino acids long. V dropped 1 base and J dropped 5; count of bases not matched to a gene: 1. Remarks on this clone: Its antigen is undetermined.

This chain connects TRBV5-4 to TRBJ1-1; 8 bases match TRBD1. The source is a woman aged 45-65 years in good health and CMV-seropositive. The sequencing sample was made of PBMCs. The CDR3 spells CASSLTGGTEAFF. The CDR3, as DNA: TGTGCCAGCAGCTTGACAGGGGGGACTGAAGCTTTCTTT. The whole variable domain, remainder taken from reference TRBV5-4 and TRBJ1-1, is ETGVTQSPTHLIKTRGQQVTLRCSSQSGHNTVSWYQQALGQGPQFIFQYYREEENGRGNFPPRFSGLQFPNYSSELNVNALELDDSALYLCASSLTGGTEAFFGQGTRLTVV.